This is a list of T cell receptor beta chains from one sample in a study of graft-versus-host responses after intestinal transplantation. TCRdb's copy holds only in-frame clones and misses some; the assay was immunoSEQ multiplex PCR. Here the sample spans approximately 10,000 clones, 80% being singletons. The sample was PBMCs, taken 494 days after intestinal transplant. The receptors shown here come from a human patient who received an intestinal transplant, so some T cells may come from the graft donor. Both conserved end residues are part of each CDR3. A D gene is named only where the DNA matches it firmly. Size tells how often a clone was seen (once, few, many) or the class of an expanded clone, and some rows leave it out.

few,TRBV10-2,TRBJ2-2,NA,CASSERDTGELFF,TGCGCCAGCAGTGAGCGGGACACCGGGGAGCTGTTTTTT
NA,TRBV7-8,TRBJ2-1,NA,CASSQGPMSYNEQFF,TGTGCCAGCAGCCAGGGACCGATGTCCTACAATGAGCAGTTCTTC
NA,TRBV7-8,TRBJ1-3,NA,CASSTGQNSGNTIYF,TGTGCCAGCAGCACCGGACAGAACTCTGGAAACACCATATATTTT
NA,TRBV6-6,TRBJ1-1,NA,CASSYSKARNTEAFF,TGTGCCAGCAGTTACTCAAAGGCCAGGAACACTGAAGCTTTCTTT
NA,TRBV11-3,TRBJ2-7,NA,CASSSGPLIEQYF,TGTGCCAGCAGCTCGGGACCCCTCATCGAGCAGTACTTC
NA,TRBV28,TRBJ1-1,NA,CASSLTQTEAEAFF,TGTGCCAGCAGTTTGACCCAGACAGAAGCCGAAGCTTTCTTT
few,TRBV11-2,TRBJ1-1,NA,CASRGGGQILTEAFF,TGTGCCAGCAGGGGGGGAGGGCAAATCTTAACTGAAGCTTTCTTT
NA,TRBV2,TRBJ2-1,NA,CASREQGSSYNEQFF,TGTGCCAGCAGGGAACAGGGTAGCTCCTACAATGAGCAGTTCTTC
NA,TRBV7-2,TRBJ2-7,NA,CASIFTWGAYEQYF,TGTGCCAGCATCTTTACCTGGGGCGCCTACGAGCAGTACTTC
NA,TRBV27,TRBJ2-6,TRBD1,CASSFLSTGVAGANVLTF,TGTGCCAGCAGTTTCCTCTCGACAGGGGTGGCTGGGGCCAACGTCCTGACTTTC
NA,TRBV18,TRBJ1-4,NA,CASSPAGYPTNEKLFF,TGTGCCAGCTCACCCGCAGGGTACCCGACTAATGAAAAACTGTTTTTT
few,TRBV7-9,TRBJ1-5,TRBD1,CASSASGGVASQPQHF,TGTGCCAGCAGCGCTTCAGGGGGCGTAGCGAGTCAGCCCCAGCATTTT
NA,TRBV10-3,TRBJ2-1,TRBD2,CAISESDGEGNEQFF,TGTGCCATCAGTGAGTCGGACGGGGAGGGCAATGAGCAGTTCTTC
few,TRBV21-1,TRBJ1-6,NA,CASSKGFSPLHF,TGTGCCAGCAGCAAAGGGTTTTCACCCCTCCACTTT
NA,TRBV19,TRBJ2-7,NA,CASGLGYEQYF,TGTGCCAGTGGCCTTGGCTACGAGCAGTACTTC